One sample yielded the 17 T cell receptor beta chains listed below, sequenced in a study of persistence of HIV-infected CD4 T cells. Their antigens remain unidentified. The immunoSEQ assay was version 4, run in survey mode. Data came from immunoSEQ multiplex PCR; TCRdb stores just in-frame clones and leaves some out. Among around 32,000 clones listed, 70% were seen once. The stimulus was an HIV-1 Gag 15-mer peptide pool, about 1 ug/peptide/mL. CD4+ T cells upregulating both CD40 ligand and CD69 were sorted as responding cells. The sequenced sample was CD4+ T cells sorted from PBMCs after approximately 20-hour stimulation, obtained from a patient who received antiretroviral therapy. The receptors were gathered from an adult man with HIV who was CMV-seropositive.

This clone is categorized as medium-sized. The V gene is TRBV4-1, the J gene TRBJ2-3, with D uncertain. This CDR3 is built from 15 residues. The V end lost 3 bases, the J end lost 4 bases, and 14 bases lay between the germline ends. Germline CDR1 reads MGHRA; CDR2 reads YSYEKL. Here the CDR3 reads CASSQGYSVADTQYF. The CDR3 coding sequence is TGCGCCAGCAGCCAGGGATACAGTGTAGCAGATACGCAGTATTTT.

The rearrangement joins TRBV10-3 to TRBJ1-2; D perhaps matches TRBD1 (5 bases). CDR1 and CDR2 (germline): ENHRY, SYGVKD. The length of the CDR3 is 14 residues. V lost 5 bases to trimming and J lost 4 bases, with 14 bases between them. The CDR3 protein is CAISIQVRTYGYTF. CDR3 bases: TGTGCCATCAGTATACAGGTCAGGACCTATGGCTACACCTTC.

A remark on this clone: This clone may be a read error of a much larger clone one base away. The CDR3 reads CASSYRGTSTEVFF. The DNA for the CDR3 is TGTGCCAGCAGTTACAGGGGGACAAGCACTGAAGTTTTCTTT. This rearrangement joins TRBV27 to TRBJ1-1; 8 bases align to TRBD1. The length of the CDR3 is 14 residues. Germline V CDR1 and CDR2: MNHEY, SMNVEV (reference sequence).

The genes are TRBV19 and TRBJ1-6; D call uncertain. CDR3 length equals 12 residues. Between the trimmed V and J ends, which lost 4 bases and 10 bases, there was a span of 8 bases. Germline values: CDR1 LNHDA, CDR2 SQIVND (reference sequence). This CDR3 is CASSTSASPLHF. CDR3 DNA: TGTGCCAGTAGTACCTCAGCATCACCCCTCCACTTT.

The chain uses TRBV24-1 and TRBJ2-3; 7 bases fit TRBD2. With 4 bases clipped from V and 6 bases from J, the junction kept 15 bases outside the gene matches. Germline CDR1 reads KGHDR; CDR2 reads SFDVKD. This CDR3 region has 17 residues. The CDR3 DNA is TGTGCCACCAGTGACCCTAGCGGACTCACCCCGGGGGATACGCAGTATTTT. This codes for CATSDPSGLTPGDTQYF.

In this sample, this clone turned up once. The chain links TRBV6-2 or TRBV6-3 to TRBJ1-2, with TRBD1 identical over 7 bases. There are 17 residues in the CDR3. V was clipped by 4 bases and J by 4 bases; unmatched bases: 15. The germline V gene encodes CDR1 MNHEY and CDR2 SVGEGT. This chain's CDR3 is CASSSTHPTGSFYGYTF. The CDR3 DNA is TGTGCCAGCAGTTCTACCCACCCGACAGGGTCATTCTATGGCTACACCTTC.

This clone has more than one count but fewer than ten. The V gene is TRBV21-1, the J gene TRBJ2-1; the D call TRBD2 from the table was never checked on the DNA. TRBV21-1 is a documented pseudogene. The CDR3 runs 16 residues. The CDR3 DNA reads TGTGCCAGCAGCAAAGGGGACTTGAGCTCCTACAATGAGCAGTTCTTC. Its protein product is CASSKGDLSSYNEQFF.

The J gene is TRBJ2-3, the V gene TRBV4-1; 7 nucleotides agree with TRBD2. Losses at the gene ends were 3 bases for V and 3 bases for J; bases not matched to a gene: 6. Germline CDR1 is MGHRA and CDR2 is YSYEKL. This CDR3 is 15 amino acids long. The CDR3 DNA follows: TGCGCCAGCAGCCATCGGCGGGGAGGGACAGATACGCAGTATTTT. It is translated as CASSHRRGGTDTQYF.

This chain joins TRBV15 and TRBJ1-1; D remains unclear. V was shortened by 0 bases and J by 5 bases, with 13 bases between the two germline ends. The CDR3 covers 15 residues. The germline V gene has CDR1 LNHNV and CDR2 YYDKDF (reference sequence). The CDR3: CATSRDSKVGTEAFF. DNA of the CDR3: TGTGCCACCAGCAGAGATTCCAAGGTAGGGACTGAAGCTTTCTTT.

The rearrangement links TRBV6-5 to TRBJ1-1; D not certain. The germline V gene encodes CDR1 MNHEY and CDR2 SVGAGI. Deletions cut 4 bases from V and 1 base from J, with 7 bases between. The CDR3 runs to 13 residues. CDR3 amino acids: CASSFQANTEAFF. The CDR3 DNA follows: TGTGCCAGCAGTTTCCAGGCGAACACTGAAGCTTTCTTT.

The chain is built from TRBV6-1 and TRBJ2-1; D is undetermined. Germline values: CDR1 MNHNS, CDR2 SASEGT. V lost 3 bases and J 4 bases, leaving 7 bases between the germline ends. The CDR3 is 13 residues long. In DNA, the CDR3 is TGTGCCAGCAGTGACATACGGTACAATGAGCAGTTCTTC. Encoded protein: CASSDIRYNEQFF.

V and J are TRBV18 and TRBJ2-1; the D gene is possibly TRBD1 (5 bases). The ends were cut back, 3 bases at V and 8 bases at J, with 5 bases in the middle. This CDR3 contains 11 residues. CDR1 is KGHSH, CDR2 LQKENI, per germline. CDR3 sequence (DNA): TGTGCCAGCTCACCGGGGCATGAGCAGTTCTTC. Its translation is CASSPGHEQFF.

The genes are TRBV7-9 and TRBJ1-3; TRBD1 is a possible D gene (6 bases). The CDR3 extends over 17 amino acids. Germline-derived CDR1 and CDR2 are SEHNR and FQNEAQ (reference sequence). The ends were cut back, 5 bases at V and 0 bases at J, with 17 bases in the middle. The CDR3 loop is CASSPPEGDFSGNTIYF. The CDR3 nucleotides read TGTGCCAGCAGCCCCCCTGAGGGGGACTTCTCTGGAAACACCATATATTTT.

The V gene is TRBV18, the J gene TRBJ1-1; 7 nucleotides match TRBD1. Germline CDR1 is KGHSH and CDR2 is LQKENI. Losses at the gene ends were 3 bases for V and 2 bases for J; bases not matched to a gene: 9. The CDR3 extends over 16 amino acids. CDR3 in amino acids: CASSPGQIFTNTEAFF. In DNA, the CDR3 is TGTGCCAGCTCACCGGGACAGATATTTACTAACACTGAAGCTTTCTTT.

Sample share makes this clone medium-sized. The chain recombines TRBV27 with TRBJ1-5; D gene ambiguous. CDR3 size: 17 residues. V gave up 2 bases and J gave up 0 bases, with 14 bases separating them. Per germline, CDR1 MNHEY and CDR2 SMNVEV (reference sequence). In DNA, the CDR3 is TGTGCCAGCAGTTTAAAGTCGCAGCTCCATAGCAATCAGCCCCAGCATTTT. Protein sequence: CASSLKSQLHSNQPQHF.

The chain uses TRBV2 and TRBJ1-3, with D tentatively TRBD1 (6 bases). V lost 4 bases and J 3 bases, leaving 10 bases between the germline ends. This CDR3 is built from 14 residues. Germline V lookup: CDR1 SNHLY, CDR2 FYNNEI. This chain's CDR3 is CASSVDRIGNTIYF. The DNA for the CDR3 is TGTGCCAGCAGTGTGGACAGAATTGGAAACACCATATATTTT.

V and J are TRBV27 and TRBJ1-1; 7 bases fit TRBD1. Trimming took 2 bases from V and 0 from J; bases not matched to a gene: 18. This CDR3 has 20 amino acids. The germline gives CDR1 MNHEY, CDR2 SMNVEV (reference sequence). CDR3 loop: CASSLRISRTGSTLNTEAFF. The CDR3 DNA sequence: TGTGCCAGCAGTTTAAGGATTTCGCGGACAGGCTCTACTCTGAACACTGAAGCTTTCTTT.